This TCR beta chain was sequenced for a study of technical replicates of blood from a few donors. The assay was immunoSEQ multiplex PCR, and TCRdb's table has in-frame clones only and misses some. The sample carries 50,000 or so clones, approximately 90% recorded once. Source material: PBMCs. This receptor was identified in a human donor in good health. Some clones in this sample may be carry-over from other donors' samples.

CDR3 loop: CASSEPKPGFSGNTIYF. Written as DNA, the CDR3 is TGTGCCAGCAGTGAACCTAAACCAGGTTTCTCTGGAAACACCATATATTTT. J is TRBJ1-3 and V is TRBV6-1; D call uncertain. In germline, CDR1 is MNHNS, CDR2 SASEGT. Trimming took off 2 bases at V and 0 bases at J, with 14 bases between the two ends. The CDR3 is 17 amino acids.